This T cell receptor (beta chain) was captured in a study of T cell responses to AZD1222 COVID-19 vaccine. Assay: immunoSEQ multiplex PCR; the TCRdb copy retains only in-frame clones and omits some. The sample consists of 110,000 or so clones, approximately 88% of them appearing once. Study results and limitations: The donor cohort was predominantly white British with a female majority, and clonal diversity may have been underestimated. The CD4 TCRs associated with vaccination extended across spike and predominated at 160-218 and 743-854. At study baseline, merely more than 5 AZD1222 recipients were seropositive.

Comments on this clone: Its antigen is still unknown.

The CDR3 totals 16 residues. Trimming left V 3 bases short and J 0 bases short, with 11 bases between. Germline V gene data show CDR1 as KGHSH and CDR2 as LQKENI. The chain employs TRBV18 and TRBJ2-2; perhaps D is TRBD1 or TRBD2 (5 bases each). The origin of this receptor is an adult who received the AZD1222 COVID-19 vaccine. Specimen: peripheral blood, collected 28 days after the second AZD1222 dose. The CDR3 spells CASSPPGRTNTGELFF. The CDR3 DNA is TGTGCCAGCTCACCGCCGGGACGGACGAACACCGGGGAGCTGTTTTTT. Based on the CDR3 plus reference TRBV18 and TRBJ2-2, the full variable domain is NAGVMQNPRHLVRRRGQEARLRCSPMKGHSHVYWYRQLPEEGLKFMVYLQKENIIDESGMPKERFSAEFPKEGPSILRIQQVVRGDSAAYFCASSPPGRTNTGELFFGEGSRLTVL.